The TCR beta chain described here comes from a study of cytomegalovirus exposure and HLA in healthy donors. The germline V gene encodes CDR1 MNHEY and CDR2 SVGAGI. Trimming took off 5 bases at V and 4 bases at J, with 17 bases between the two ends. The length of the CDR3 is 15 residues. Whole-study results and caveats: In a later analysis, CMV-associated beta chains were mostly HLA-associated, it appeared. The majority of TCR sequences were rare, yet some public TCRs appeared in many donors.

As concerns this clone: Antigen specificity is unknown.

PCR amplification relied on 60 Vbeta primers (plus 13 Jbeta primers). Measured with immunoSEQ multiplex PCR; TCRdb has only the in-frame clones, and not every one. The sample lists approximately 160,000 clones, 77% seen once, with approximately 1.8% in the top ten. What was sequenced was PBMCs. This clonotype originated in a woman aged 30 to 39 in good health and CMV-seronegative. This rearrangement joins TRBV6-5 to TRBJ1-2; D remains ambiguous. The CDR3 coding sequence is TGTGCCAGCAGTACCCGCCGTGGCGGAACCTATGGCTACACCTTC. Translating gives CASSTRRGGTYGYTF.